This T cell receptor (beta chain) was found in a study of response to subunit inactivated influenza vaccine. Germline CDR1 MNHEY, CDR2 SVGEGT. The CDR3 has 12 residues. Trimming removed 6 bases from V and 3 bases from J, with 6 bases in between. As for this clonotype: Its antigen is not identified.

TCRdb re-called the RT-PCR reads through MiXCR, storing one row per CDR3 protein. Of hundreds of thousands of distinct CDR3 sequences listed, approximately 12% are singletons. General study points: Authors proposed each seasonal influenza vaccination draws in few new T cells.

The sample in question was PBMCs from blood, obtained on the day of vaccination. The TCR was taken from a man aged 45-65 years who received an inactivated influenza vaccine. This chain uses TRBV6-2 or TRBV6-3 with TRBJ1-5; D ambiguous. CDR3 protein: CASRLPNQPQHF. The CDR3 region has the DNA TGTGCCAGCAGGCTCCCCAATCAGCCCCAGCATTTT.